Each of the 4 T cell receptor beta chains below was sequenced from the same sample in a study of response to subunit inactivated influenza vaccine. TCRdb itself ran the RT-PCR reads through MiXCR, one entry per CDR3 protein. The sample lists 500,000 to 550,000 distinct CDR3 sequences; around 8% were seen once. The source was PBMCs from blood, collected less than 30 months after vaccination. Source of these receptors: a man between 50 and 75 years old who received an inactivated influenza vaccine.

This clonotype turned up a few times. J is TRBJ2-3 and V is TRBV2; D gene uncertain. Germline V gives CDR1 SNHLY, CDR2 FYNNEI. The length of the CDR3 is 16 residues. V was pared by 6 bases and J by 2 bases, with 18 bases between. CDR3 nucleotides: TGTGCCAGCAGACCCGGCGTAGGGCTCTTCACAGATACGCAGTATTTT. Its translation: CASRPGVGLFTDTQYF.

This clonotype has at least ten counts. The chain carries TRBV24-1 and TRBJ2-1; 8 nucleotides match TRBD2. The germline CDR1 and CDR2 sequences are KGHDR and SFDVKD. With 4 bases clipped from V and 0 bases from J, the junction kept 10 bases outside the gene matches. This CDR3 region has 18 residues. The CDR3: CATSDPAVAGSSYNEQFF. CDR3 bases: TGTGCCACCAGTGACCCCGCGGTAGCGGGAAGCTCCTACAATGAGCAGTTCTTC.

There are a few counts of this clonotype. The chain carries TRBV7-3 and TRBJ1-6; tentatively, D is TRBD1 (5 bases). This CDR3 has 14 residues. Trimming left V 3 bases short and J 7 bases short, with 10 bases between. From germline, CDR1 is SGHTA and CDR2 FQGTGA. CDR3 region: CASSLGGLNSPLHF. The DNA for the CDR3 is TGTGCCAGCAGCTTGGGGGGTCTGAATTCACCCCTCCACTTT.

In the case of this clonotype: Its ends do not fully match the called genes, so a read error is possible. The V call is TRBV6-2 or TRBV6-3, the J call TRBJ2-7, with 10 bases fitting TRBD1. The CDR3 is 15 residues long. Germline CDR1 reads MNHEY; CDR2 reads SVGEGT. CDR3 in DNA: TGTGCCAGCAGTTCCGGACAGGGGGTCTCCCACGAGCAGTACTTC. It encodes CASSSGQGVSHEQYF.